The next 21 T cell receptor beta chains were all read from a single sample in a study of cytomegalovirus exposure and HLA in healthy donors. This PCR relied on a set of 60 Vbeta primers and 13 Jbeta primers. Sequencing used immunoSEQ multiplex PCR; TCRdb keeps in-frame clones, though not all of them. The top ten clones hold roughly 3.6% of a sample with approximately 180,000 clones, around four fifths of them seen once. The sample consisted of PBMCs. These receptors all stem from a woman in her fifties or sixties in good health and CMV-seropositive.

This clone was detected once. CDR3 bases: TGTGCCAGCTCACCACCTTCCCGAGATGAAGCTTTCTTT. Translated: CASSPPSRDEAFF. V is TRBV18 and J is TRBJ1-1, with D unresolved. Per the germline V gene, CDR1 is KGHSH and CDR2 is LQKENI. The ends were cut back, 0 bases at V and 7 bases at J, with 9 bases in the middle. The CDR3 is made up of 13 amino acids.

Concerning this clone itself: One end of the junction is discordant with germline, which a read error may explain. The chain employs TRBV29-1 and TRBJ2-4; 12 bases are a match to TRBD2. This CDR3 is 14 amino acids long. The germline V gene encodes CDR1 SQVTM and CDR2 ANQGSEA. CDR3 sequence: CSVRGLAGGNSQYF. The DNA of the CDR3 is TGCAGCGTTCGGGGACTAGCGGGCGGAAACAGTCAGTACTTC.

V and J are TRBV19 and TRBJ2-2; D perhaps matches TRBD2 (6 bases). The CDR3 is made up of 17 amino acids. V shed 10 bases and J shed 0 bases, with 21 bases lying between them. Germline V lookup: CDR1 LNHDA, CDR2 SQIVND (reference sequence). CDR3 in DNA: TGTGCCACTAACGAGGAGGGTTGGGTCGCGAACACCGGGGAGCTGTTTTTT. It translates to CATNEEGWVANTGELFF.

This clone was seen just once. The gene calls are TRBV7-2 and TRBJ1-3; D perhaps matches TRBD1 (5 bases). Germline-derived CDR1 and CDR2 are SGHTA and FQGNSA. The CDR3 has 21 residues. V dropped 0 bases and J dropped 0 bases, with 24 bases sitting between them. This CDR3 is CASSLAPRVTALTSSGNTIYF. The CDR3 region has the DNA TGTGCCAGCAGCTTAGCCCCGCGAGTGACAGCCTTAACATCCTCTGGAAACACCATATATTTT.

This sequence joins TRBV9 and TRBJ2-7; 9 bases agree with TRBD2. Unmatched junction bases numbered 6, after V lost 0 bases and J lost 5 bases. Germline V lookup: CDR1 SGDLS, CDR2 YYNGEE. The CDR3 is made up of 15 amino acids. The CDR3 sequence is CASSVALAGVHEQYF. CDR3 nucleotide sequence: TGTGCCAGCAGCGTAGCTTTAGCGGGGGTGCACGAGCAGTACTTC.

This rearrangement joins TRBV15 to TRBJ2-7, with D perhaps matching TRBD1 (6 bases). Trimming pared 3 bases from V and 6 bases from J, leaving 12 bases between. This CDR3 is built from 13 residues. The V gene's germline CDR1 is LNHNV and CDR2 YYDKDF (reference sequence). CDR3 nucleotide sequence: TGTGCCACCAGCAGCGGCACAGGGTTCGAGCAGTACTTC. This sequence encodes CATSSGTGFEQYF.

The CDR3 region has the DNA TGTGCCAGCAGGCCGGGACAGGCCCCAGATACGCAGTATTTT. The encoded protein is CASRPGQAPDTQYF. The rearrangement links TRBV28 to TRBJ2-3; 8 bases match TRBD1. With V trimmed by 6 bases and J by 4 bases, 6 bases remained unmatched. CDR3 length: 14 amino acids. In germline, CDR1 is MDHEN, CDR2 SYDVKM. Full variable domain (missing parts from reference TRBV28 and TRBJ2-3): DVKVTQSSRYLVKRTGEKVFLECVQDMDHENMFWYRQDPGLGLRLIYFSYDVKMKEKGDIPEGYSVSREKKERFSLILESASTNQTSMYLCASRPGQAPDTQYFGPGTRLTVL.

V is TRBV7-9 and J is TRBJ2-7, with TRBD2 identical over 9 bases. The CDR3 has 15 amino acids. From germline, CDR1 is SEHNR and CDR2 FQNEAQ (reference sequence). J lost 0 bases, V lost 3 bases, and 3 bases had no gene match. The CDR3 protein is CASSLLAGNSYEQYF. The CDR3 coding sequence is TGTGCCAGCAGCTTGCTAGCGGGAAACTCCTACGAGCAGTACTTC. The entire variable domain, with the rest obtained from reference TRBV7-9 and TRBJ2-7, is as follows: DTGVSQNPRHKITKRGQNVTFRCDPISEHNRLYWYRQTLGQGPEFLTYFQNEAQLEKSRLLSDRFSAERPKGSFSTLEIQRTEQGDSAMYLCASSLLAGNSYEQYFGPGTRLTVT.

The gene calls are TRBV5-1 and TRBJ2-3; 9 bases agree with TRBD2. Germline loops: CDR1 SGHRS, CDR2 YFSETQ. The CDR3 totals 15 residues. Unmatched junction bases numbered 12, after V lost 7 bases and J lost 6 bases. The CDR3, as DNA: TGCGCCAGCGTCCGCGGGGGACTAGCTCCCGATACGCAGTATTTT. Protein sequence: CASVRGGLAPDTQYF.

The rearrangement uses TRBV7-6 and TRBJ2-5; a weak D match, TRBD2 (6 bases). The J call could be wrong; TRBJ2-7 is a better fit for the DNA end. Germline values: CDR1 SGHVS, CDR2 FNYEAQ. CDR3 length: 15 amino acids. The DNA for the CDR3 is TGTGCCAGCACCCGGGACTTTAGGGACTCCTACGAGCAGTACTTC. Translation: CASTRDFRDSYEQYF.

The chain's CDR3 is CASSYSRVELFF. As DNA, the CDR3 is TGTGCCAGCAGTTACTCGCGGGTAGAGCTGTTTTTT. The J gene is TRBJ2-2, the V gene TRBV6-5; weak D call: TRBD2 (5 bases). Germline CDR1 is MNHEY and CDR2 is SVGAGI. V lost 0 bases and J lost 11, with 7 bases in between. The CDR3 runs to 12 residues.

This chain joins TRBV30 and TRBJ1-5; D may be TRBD1 (5 bases). From germline, CDR1 is GTSNPN and CDR2 SVGIG (reference sequence). The V and J ends lost 1 base and 0 bases respectively, with 10 bases between them. The CDR3 loop spans 15 amino acids. The CDR3: CAWSAGRASNQPQHF. The CDR3, as DNA: TGTGCCTGGAGTGCAGGCAGGGCTAGCAATCAGCCCCAGCATTTT.

In its sample, this clone was seen once. V usage is TRBV27 and J usage is TRBJ2-7; 7 bases fit TRBD1. This CDR3 contains 16 residues. V lost 0 bases to trimming and J lost 0 bases; unmatched junction nucleotides: 5. Germline CDR1 and CDR2: MNHEY and SMNVEV (reference sequence). In DNA form, the CDR3 reads TGTGCCAGCAGTTTATCCAGGGGGATAAGCTCCTACGAGCAGTACTTC. Translating gives CASSLSRGISSYEQYF.

The chain has TRBV5-1 and TRBJ2-3; D ambiguous. Trimming cost V 5 bases and J 0 bases, with 10 bases left between them. The CDR3 has 14 amino acids. The germline CDR1 and CDR2 sequences are SGHRS and YFSETQ. CDR3 nucleotides: TGCGCCAGCAGGCCAGACATGAGCACAGATACGCAGTATTTT. Its protein is CASRPDMSTDTQYF.

The chain is built from TRBV4-1 and TRBJ1-2, with D hard to call. Trimming took off 0 bases at V and 4 bases at J, with 6 bases between the two ends. CDR3 length: 13 amino acids. Looked up from germline, CDR1 is MGHRA and CDR2 is YSYEKL. The CDR3 DNA is TGCGCCAGCAGCCAAGAATCAGGCTATGGCTACACCTTC. Protein: CASSQESGYGYTF.

In regard to this clone: Germline and junction disagree at one end, which may indicate a read error. The CDR3 DNA reads TGTGCCAGCAGCGTAGGCAGGGGAGTGGCTGGGGCCAACGGCCTGACTTTC. It translates to CASSVGRGVAGANGLTF. The J gene is TRBJ2-6, the V gene TRBV9; the D gene is possibly TRBD1 (6 bases). The germline V gene has CDR1 SGDLS and CDR2 YYNGEE. The CDR3 is 17 amino acids. Filled out from reference TRBV9 and TRBJ2-6, the complete variable domain reads DSGVTQTPKHLITATGQRVTLRCSPRSGDLSVYWYQQSLDQGLQFLIQYYNGEERAKGNILERFSAQQFPDLHSELNLSSLELGDSALYFCASSVGRGVAGANGLTFGAGSRLTVL.

Only one count was recorded for this clone. The chain employs TRBV7-9 and TRBJ2-5, with 10 bases lining up with TRBD1. Judging by the DNA end, TRBJ2-7 fits better; the J call may be wrong. Germline V gene data show CDR1 as SEHNR and CDR2 as FQNEAQ (reference sequence). The CDR3 consists of 15 residues. The CDR3 reads CASSKGGTGALEQYF. Here the CDR3 DNA reads TGTGCCAGCAGCAAAGGGGGGACAGGGGCACTCGAGCAGTACTTC.

The CDR3 here is CATGGQGDQPQHF. Here the CDR3 DNA reads TGTGCCACCGGAGGACAGGGGGATCAGCCCCAGCATTTT. The V and J genes are TRBV7-9 and TRBJ1-5; 10 bases fit TRBD1. This CDR3 region has 13 residues. The germline gives CDR1 SEHNR, CDR2 FQNEAQ (reference sequence). V gave up 10 bases and J gave up 5 bases; unmatched junction bases: 5. Looking up the rest from reference TRBV7-9 and TRBJ1-5 gives the full variable domain: DTGVSQNPRHKITKRGQNVTFRCDPISEHNRLYWYRQTLGQGPEFLTYFQNEAQLEKSRLLSDRFSAERPKGSFSTLEIQRTEQGDSAMYLCATGGQGDQPQHFGDGTRLSIL.

V gene TRBV28 combines with J gene TRBJ2-3, with 13 positions matching TRBD2. Germline CDR1 MDHEN, CDR2 SYDVKM. The junction had 9 bases not matched to a gene; V was cut back by 5 bases and J by 1 base. The CDR3 has 18 residues. CDR3 sequence: CASSPSGLAGVGTDTQYF. The CDR3, as DNA: TGTGCCAGCAGTCCCTCAGGACTAGCGGGAGTTGGCACAGATACGCAGTATTTT.

The sample holds one count of this clone. V and J are TRBV7-9 and TRBJ2-7, with D hard to call. The V and J ends lost 4 bases and 5 bases respectively, with 9 bases between them. This CDR3 comprises 12 residues. Germline CDR1 and CDR2: SEHNR and FQNEAQ (reference sequence). The DNA of the CDR3 is TGTGCCAGCAGCTCCGGTACGCACGAGCAGTACTTC. It is translated as CASSSGTHEQYF.

The V and J genes are TRBV4-1 and TRBJ1-1; 10 bases are shared with TRBD1. Germline assignment: CDR1 MGHRA and CDR2 YSYEKL. The length of the CDR3 is 16 residues. Trimming cost V 4 bases and J 1 base; bases outside gene matches: 6. The CDR3 sequence: CASSLLRTGGNTEAFF. DNA for the CDR3: TGCGCCAGCAGCCTCCTAAGGACAGGGGGGAACACTGAAGCTTTCTTT.